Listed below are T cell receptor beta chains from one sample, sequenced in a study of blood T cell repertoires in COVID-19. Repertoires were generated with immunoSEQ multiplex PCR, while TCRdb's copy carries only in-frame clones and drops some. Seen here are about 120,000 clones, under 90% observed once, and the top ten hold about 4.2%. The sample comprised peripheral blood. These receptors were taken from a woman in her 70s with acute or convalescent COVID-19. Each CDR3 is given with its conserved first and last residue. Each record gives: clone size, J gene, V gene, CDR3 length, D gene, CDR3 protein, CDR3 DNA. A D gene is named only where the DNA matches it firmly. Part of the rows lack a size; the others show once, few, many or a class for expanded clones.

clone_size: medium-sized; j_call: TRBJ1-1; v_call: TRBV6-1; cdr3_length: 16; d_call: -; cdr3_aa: CASSKATQGWNTEAFF; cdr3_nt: TGTGCCAGCAGTAAAGCAACACAGGGATGGAACACTGAAGCTTTCTTT
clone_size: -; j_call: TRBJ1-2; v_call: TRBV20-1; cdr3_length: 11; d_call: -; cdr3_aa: CSAREPSGYTF; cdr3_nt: TGCAGTGCTAGAGAGCCGAGTGGCTACACCTTC
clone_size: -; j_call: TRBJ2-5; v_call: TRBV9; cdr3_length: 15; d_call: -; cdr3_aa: CASSSQGGSQETQYF; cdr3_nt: TGTGCCAGCAGCTCTCAGGGGGGCTCCCAAGAGACCCAGTACTTC
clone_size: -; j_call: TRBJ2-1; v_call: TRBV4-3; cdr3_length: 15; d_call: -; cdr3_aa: CASSQDRGHYNEQFF; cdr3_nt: TGCGCCAGCAGCCAAGATAGGGGACACTACAATGAGCAGTTCTTC
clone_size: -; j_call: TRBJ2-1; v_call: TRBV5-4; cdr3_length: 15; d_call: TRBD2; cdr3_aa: CASSLIGGAYNEQFF; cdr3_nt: TGTGCCAGCAGCTTGATCGGGGGGGCCTACAATGAGCAGTTCTTC
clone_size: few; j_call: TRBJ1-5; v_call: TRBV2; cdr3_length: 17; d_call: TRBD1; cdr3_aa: CASSDRDRGQSNQPQHF; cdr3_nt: TGTGCCAGCAGTGACCGGGACAGGGGGCAAAGCAATCAGCCCCAGCATTTT
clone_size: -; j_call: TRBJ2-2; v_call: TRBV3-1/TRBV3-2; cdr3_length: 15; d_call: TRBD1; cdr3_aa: CASSQEGQGTGELFF; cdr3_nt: TGTGCCAGCAGCCAAGAAGGACAGGGGACCGGGGAGCTGTTTTTT
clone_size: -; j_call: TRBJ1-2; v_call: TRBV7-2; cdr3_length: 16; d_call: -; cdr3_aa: CASSFGAVGLYHGYTF; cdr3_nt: TGTGCCAGCAGCTTTGGGGCGGTGGGACTCTATCATGGCTACACCTTC
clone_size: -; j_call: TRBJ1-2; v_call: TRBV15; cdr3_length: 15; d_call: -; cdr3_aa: CATSKGRLSNYGYTF; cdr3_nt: TGTGCCACCAGCAAGGGGCGATTGTCTAACTATGGCTACACCTTC
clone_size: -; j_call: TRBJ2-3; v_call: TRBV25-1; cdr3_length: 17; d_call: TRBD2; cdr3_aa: CASSDWTSGGHTDTQYF; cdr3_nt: TGTGCCAGCAGTGACTGGACTAGCGGGGGCCACACAGATACGCAGTATTTT
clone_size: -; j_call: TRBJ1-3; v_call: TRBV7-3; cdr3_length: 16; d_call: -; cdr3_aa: CASSPAGAGTGNTIYF; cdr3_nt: TGTGCCAGCAGCCCGGCTGGGGCCGGCACTGGAAACACCATATATTTT
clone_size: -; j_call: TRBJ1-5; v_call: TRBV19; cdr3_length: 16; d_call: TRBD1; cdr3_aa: CASSIMWDRGNQPQHF; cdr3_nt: TGTGCCAGTAGTATAATGTGGGACAGGGGCAATCAGCCCCAGCATTTT
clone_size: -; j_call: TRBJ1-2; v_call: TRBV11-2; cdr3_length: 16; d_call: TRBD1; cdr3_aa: CASSHLGQGEDYGYTF; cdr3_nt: TGTGCCAGCAGCCACCTTGGACAGGGAGAGGACTATGGCTACACCTTC
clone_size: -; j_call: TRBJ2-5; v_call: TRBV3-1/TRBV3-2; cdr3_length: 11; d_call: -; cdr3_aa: CASRIGDNQYF; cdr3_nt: TGTGCCAGCAGAATAGGGGATAACCAGTACTTC
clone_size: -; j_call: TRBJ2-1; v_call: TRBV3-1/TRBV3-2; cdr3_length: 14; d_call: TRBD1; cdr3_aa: CATSEGQGAVEQFF; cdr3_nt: TGTGCCACTTCGGAGGGACAGGGGGCGGTTGAGCAGTTCTTC
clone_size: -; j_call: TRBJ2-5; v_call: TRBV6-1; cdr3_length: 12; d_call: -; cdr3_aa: CASSEIYETQYF; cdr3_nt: TGTGCCAGCAGTGAGATCTACGAGACCCAGTACTTC
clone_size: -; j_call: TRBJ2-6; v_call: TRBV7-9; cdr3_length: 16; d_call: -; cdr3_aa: CASRPGLTSGANVLTF; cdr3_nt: TGTGCCAGCCGACCCGGACTGACCTCTGGGGCCAACGTCCTGACTTTC
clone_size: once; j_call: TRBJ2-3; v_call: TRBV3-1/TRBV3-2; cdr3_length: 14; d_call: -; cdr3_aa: CASSQGRGAFGQYF; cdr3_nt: TGTGCCAGCAGCCAAGGACGGGGGGCCTTTGGGCAGTATTTT
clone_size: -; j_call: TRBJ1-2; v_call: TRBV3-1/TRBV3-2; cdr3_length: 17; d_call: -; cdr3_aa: CASSQGTGWKWNSGYTF; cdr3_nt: TGTGCCAGCAGCCAAGGTACAGGGTGGAAGTGGAATTCGGGCTACACCTTC
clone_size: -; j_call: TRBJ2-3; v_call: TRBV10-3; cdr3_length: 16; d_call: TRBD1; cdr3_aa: CAISESGQESTDTQYF; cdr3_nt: TGTGCCATCAGTGAGTCCGGACAGGAGTCTACAGATACGCAGTATTTT
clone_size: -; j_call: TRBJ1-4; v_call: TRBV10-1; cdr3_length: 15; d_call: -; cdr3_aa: CASSESVGVNEKLFF; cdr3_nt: TGCGCCAGCAGTGAGTCGGTCGGGGTAAATGAAAAACTGTTTTTT
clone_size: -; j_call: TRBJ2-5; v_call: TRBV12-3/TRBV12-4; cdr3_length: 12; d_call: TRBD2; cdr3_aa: CASSFSGGPPYF; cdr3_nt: TGTGCCAGCAGTTTTAGCGGGGGGCCGCCGTACTTC
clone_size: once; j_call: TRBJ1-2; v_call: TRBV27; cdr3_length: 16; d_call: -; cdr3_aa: CASSFWRHSGVMGYTF; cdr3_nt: TGTGCCAGCAGTTTCTGGCGACACTCAGGGGTAATGGGCTACACCTTC
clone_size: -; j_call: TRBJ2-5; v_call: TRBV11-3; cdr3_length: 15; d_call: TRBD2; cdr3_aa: CASSLGLETAETQYF; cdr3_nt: TGTGCCAGCAGCCTCGGACTAGAAACGGCGGAGACCCAGTACTTC
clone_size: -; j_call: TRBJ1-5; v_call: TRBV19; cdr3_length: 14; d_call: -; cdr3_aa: CASKGDRSNQPQHF; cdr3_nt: TGTGCCAGTAAGGGGGACCGTAGCAATCAGCCCCAGCATTTT
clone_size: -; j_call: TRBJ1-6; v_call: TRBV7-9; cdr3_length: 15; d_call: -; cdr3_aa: CASSLEGQNHSPLHF; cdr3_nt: TGTGCCAGCAGCTTAGAGGGGCAGAACCATTCACCCCTCCACTTT
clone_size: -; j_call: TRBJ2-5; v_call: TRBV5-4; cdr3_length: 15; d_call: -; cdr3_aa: CASSLDVGAKETQYF; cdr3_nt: TGTGCCAGCAGCTTGGATGTGGGAGCTAAAGAGACCCAGTACTTC